This TCR beta chain came from a study of blood T cell repertoires in COVID-19. Study in general: Specimens from acute and convalescent COVID-19 originated in the United States, Italy and Spain. PBMCs, B-cell-depleted T cells, or T cells were the source of the cDNA or gDNA that made up the material.

As for this clone: Mismatch with germline at one junction end may stem from a read error.

This CDR3 region has 13 residues. Germline V CDR1 and CDR2: MNHNS, SASEGT. The method was immunoSEQ multiplex PCR; TCRdb's version includes in-frame clones alone and lacks a portion of them. The sample yields about 95,000 clones, more than 75% seen once. Sequenced input: peripheral blood. The receptor was derived from a human donor in a cohort sampled during active COVID-19. The J gene is TRBJ2-7, the V gene TRBV6-1, with 10 positions matching TRBD1. CDR3 protein: CASSETGTGVLIF. The CDR3 coding sequence is TGTGCCAGCAGTGAAACTGGGACAGGGGTCCTAATTTTC.